Presented here are 26 T cell receptor beta chains from one specimen sequenced in a study of somatic mutations in cytotoxic T cells in rheumatoid arthritis. Measured with immunoSEQ multiplex PCR; TCRdb has only the in-frame clones, and not every one. The table has around 15,000 clones, around 76% seen once. What was sequenced was CD8+ T cells sorted from blood. These receptors came from an adult with rheumatoid arthritis.

This clone appeared a few times. This chain uses TRBV7-9 with TRBJ1-5; D gene unclear. This CDR3 has 13 residues. Per the germline V gene, CDR1 is SEHNR and CDR2 is FQNEAQ (reference sequence). The germline V and J ends were trimmed by 1 base and 9 bases, with 10 bases remaining between them. For the CDR3, the DNA is TGTGCCAGCAGCTTAGGTGGCAGCTTGCCCCAGCATTTT. Encoded protein: CASSLGGSLPQHF.

The chain combines TRBV27 with TRBJ2-7; 9 nucleotides agree with TRBD2. This CDR3 is built from 16 residues. J gave up 3 bases and V 2 bases, and 8 bases lay outside the gene matches. From germline, CDR1 is MNHEY and CDR2 SMNVEV (reference sequence). CDR3 amino acids: CASSLAAGGLDYEQYF. DNA of the CDR3: TGTGCCAGCAGTTTAGCTGCGGGAGGGCTCGACTACGAGCAGTACTTC.

V is TRBV7-3 and J is TRBJ2-1; 7 positions agree with TRBD2. Germline V lookup: CDR1 SGHTA, CDR2 FQGTGA. Trimming at V came to 5 bases and at J to 6 bases, leaving 10 bases not matched to a gene. This CDR3 contains 15 residues. The CDR3 DNA reads TGTGCCAGCAGCCCGATCGGCGGGAGAGGCAATGAGCAGTTCTTC. This gives the protein CASSPIGGRGNEQFF.

The V call is TRBV4-2, the J call TRBJ1-2; D gene unclear. V was pared by 0 bases and J by 2 bases, with 7 bases between. The length of the CDR3 is 14 residues. CDR1 and CDR2 from the germline V gene are LGHNA and YNFKEQ. CDR3 nucleotides: TGTGCCAGCAGCCAAGAATCCGGAAACTATGGCTACACCTTC. This gives the protein CASSQESGNYGYTF.

The chain has TRBV6-1 and TRBJ2-3; 7 positions match TRBD1. CDR3 size: 15 residues. Germline V lookup: CDR1 MNHNS, CDR2 SASEGT. Trimming cost V 3 bases and J 4 bases; bases outside gene matches: 7. The CDR3 nucleotides read TGTGCCAGCAGTGATACAGGGGAATGGGCAGATACGCAGTATTTT. This gives the protein CASSDTGEWADTQYF.

This clone was detected a few times. This sequence joins TRBV28 and TRBJ2-7; a possible D gene is TRBD1 (5 bases). CDR1 MDHEN and CDR2 SYDVKM come from the germline V gene. The CDR3 loop spans 13 amino acids. V lost 6 bases, J lost 2 bases, and 11 bases lay in between. The DNA for the CDR3 is TGTGCCAGCAGCTCAGACAGCGCCTACGAGCAGTACTTC. It translates to CASSSDSAYEQYF. The full variable domain, its missing parts supplied by reference TRBV28 and TRBJ2-7, is DVKVTQSSRYLVKRTGEKVFLECVQDMDHENMFWYRQDPGLGLRLIYFSYDVKMKEKGDIPEGYSVSREKKERFSLILESASTNQTSMYLCASSSDSAYEQYFGPGTRLTVT.

This chain joins TRBV27 and TRBJ2-7; TRBD1 might be the D (5 bases). CDR3 length equals 15 residues. V was shortened by 7 bases and J by 3 bases, with 19 bases between the two germline ends. Germline CDR1 MNHEY, CDR2 SMNVEV (reference sequence). The CDR3 nucleotides are TGTGCCAGCACTACAAATCTGGCAGGGTTCTACGAGCAGTACTTC. Translating it yields CASTTNLAGFYEQYF.

This clone has just one count. The chain is built from TRBV28 and TRBJ1-1; D may be TRBD1 (5 bases). The germline V gene encodes CDR1 MDHEN and CDR2 SYDVKM. The CDR3 extends over 15 amino acids. The V gene lost 3 bases and the J gene lost 1 base, with 12 bases spanning the gap. CDR3 sequence reads: CASSFWGNGNTEAFF. The CDR3 nucleotides read TGTGCCAGCAGTTTTTGGGGGAACGGGAACACTGAAGCTTTCTTT.

This chain links TRBV25-1 with TRBJ1-1; D unclear. From germline, CDR1 is MGHDK and CDR2 SYGVNS. V lost 6 bases to trimming and J lost 3 bases, with 14 bases between them. The CDR3 totals 14 residues. The CDR3 coding sequence is TGTGCCAGCAGCGTCCGGGGTTTCGACACTGAAGCTTTCTTT. It translates to CASSVRGFDTEAFF.

The genes are TRBV9 and TRBJ1-2, with D possibly TRBD1 on 6 matching bases. V was cut by 5 bases and J by 5 bases, with 16 bases left in between. The CDR3 length is 14 residues. Germline V lookup: CDR1 SGDLS, CDR2 YYNGEE. CDR3 loop: CASRGGGSWYGYTF. CDR3 coding DNA: TGTGCCAGCAGAGGGGGGGGTAGTTGGTATGGCTACACCTTC.

The J gene is TRBJ2-1, the V gene TRBV29-1, with D tentatively TRBD2 (6 bases). The CDR3 loop spans 13 amino acids. V lost 3 bases and J lost 4, with 10 bases in between. Germline V gene data show CDR1 as SQVTM and CDR2 as ANQGSEA. The CDR3 region is CSVEAGTYNEQFF. CDR3 in DNA: TGCAGCGTTGAGGCGGGAACTTACAATGAGCAGTTCTTC.

This clone was counted between two and nine times. The V call is TRBV2, the J call TRBJ1-2; D might be TRBD1 (5 bases). The CDR3 runs 14 residues. The germline V gene encodes CDR1 SNHLY and CDR2 FYNNEI. Trimming took 7 bases from V and 6 from J, leaving 18 bases between them. CDR3 region: CASMGVSVPDGYTF. The DNA of the CDR3 is TGTGCCAGCATGGGGGTGAGCGTGCCGGATGGCTACACCTTC.

This rearrangement joins TRBV6-4 to TRBJ1-2, with TRBD1 as a possible D gene (6 bases). Germline CDR1 is MRHNA and CDR2 is SNTAGT. CDR3 length equals 13 residues. Deletions cut 10 bases from V and 0 bases from J, with 12 bases between. The CDR3 here is CATRGGPNYGYTF. The CDR3 DNA is TGTGCCACGCGAGGGGGACCTAACTATGGCTACACCTTC.

The CDR3: CASSLGSSLNEQFF. The CDR3 region has the DNA TGCGCCAGCAGCTTGGGAAGCTCCCTCAATGAGCAGTTCTTC. This chain uses TRBV5-1 with TRBJ2-1, with D unresolved. This CDR3 is 14 amino acids long. Deletions cut 0 bases from V and 6 bases from J, with 10 bases between. CDR1 is SGHRS, CDR2 YFSETQ, per germline.

The chain links TRBV30 to TRBJ2-3; D uncertain. CDR3 length: 11 amino acids. Trimming pared 0 bases from V and 5 bases from J, leaving 3 bases between. In germline, CDR1 is GTSNPN, CDR2 SVGIG (reference sequence). The CDR3 nucleotides are TGTGCCTGGAGTGTCGAAGATACGCAGTATTTT. It translates to CAWSVEDTQYF.

The chain joins TRBV29-1 to TRBJ1-2; D may be TRBD1 (6 bases). Germline V gene data show CDR1 as SQVTM and CDR2 as ANQGSEA. Trimming shortened V by 7 bases and J by 5 bases, and 23 bases separated the two germline ends. This CDR3 is 15 amino acids long. Here the CDR3 DNA reads TGCAGCGCCAAAACCCAACAGGGCCAGGATTATGGCTACACCTTC. Residues: CSAKTQQGQDYGYTF. The whole variable domain, remainder taken from reference TRBV29-1 and TRBJ1-2, is SAVISQKPSRDICQRGTSLTIQCQVDSQVTMMFWYRQQPGQSLTLIATANQGSEATYESGFVIDKFPISRPNLTFSTLTVSNMSPEDSSIYLCSAKTQQGQDYGYTFGSGTRLTVV.

This clone was detected once. The genes are TRBV29-1 and TRBJ1-3; D perhaps matches TRBD1 (6 bases). This CDR3 region has 14 residues. In germline, CDR1 is SQVTM, CDR2 ANQGSEA. V was trimmed by 4 bases and J by 3 bases, leaving 13 bases between them. The chain's CDR3 is CSVVPRGRGNTIYF. The CDR3, as DNA: TGCAGCGTTGTTCCCAGGGGACGTGGAAACACCATATATTTT.

The J gene is TRBJ2-1, the V gene TRBV9; TRBD2 matches at 11 bases. Germline loops: CDR1 SGDLS, CDR2 YYNGEE. The CDR3 is 16 amino acids. V lost 4 bases and J lost 8; bases outside the gene matches: 11. DNA for the CDR3: TGTGCCAGCAGCCCCATGGTAGCGGGGGGGGTCTATGAGCAGTTCTTC. Translating gives CASSPMVAGGVYEQFF. The complete variable domain, with remaining parts taken from reference TRBV9 and TRBJ2-1, reads DSGVTQTPKHLITATGQRVTLRCSPRSGDLSVYWYQQSLDQGLQFLIQYYNGEERAKGNILERFSAQQFPDLHSELNLSSLELGDSALYFCASSPMVAGGVYEQFFGPGTRLTVL.

CDR3 protein: CASSEGDLVGNNEQFF. The CDR3 bases are TGCGCCAGCAGTGAAGGGGACTTGGTGGGTAACAATGAGCAGTTCTTC. V gene TRBV10-2 combines with J gene TRBJ2-1, with D maybe TRBD2 (6 bases). CDR3 size: 16 residues. Trimming took 3 bases from V and 5 from J, leaving 17 bases between them. Germline loops: CDR1 WSHSY, CDR2 SAAADI.

This sequence joins TRBV6-5 and TRBJ2-2; 7 bases align to TRBD1. The junction had 5 bases not matched to a gene; V was cut back by 6 bases and J by 4 bases. The CDR3 runs 14 residues. Germline CDR1 reads MNHEY; CDR2 reads SVGAGI. The CDR3 coding sequence is TGTGCCAGCAGAAGACAGGGACGCACCGGGGAGCTGTTTTTT. Its translation: CASRRQGRTGELFF.

The chain employs TRBV25-1 and TRBJ2-2; D remains unclear. Germline-derived CDR1 and CDR2 are MGHDK and SYGVNS. The V gene lost 4 bases and the J gene lost 0 bases, with 9 bases spanning the gap. The CDR3 sequence is 15 residues long. The CDR3 loop is CASSAALSNTGELFF. The CDR3 nucleotides are TGTGCCAGCAGTGCAGCGCTTTCGAACACCGGGGAGCTGTTTTTT.

The chain is built from TRBV13 and TRBJ2-7, with D possibly TRBD2 on 6 matching bases. Trimming pared 5 bases from V and 5 bases from J, leaving 16 bases between. Per the germline V gene, CDR1 is PRHDT and CDR2 is FYEKMQ (reference sequence). The CDR3 is 14 amino acids. In nucleotides, the CDR3 is TGTGCCAGCAGCCCCCGGGACTTCCCCAACGAGCAGTACTTC. Its translation: CASSPRDFPNEQYF.

The CDR3: CASSFDSSGANVLTF. CDR3 nucleotide sequence: TGCGCCAGCAGCTTCGACAGCTCTGGGGCCAACGTCCTGACTTTC. The genes are TRBV5-1 and TRBJ2-6; a possible D gene is TRBD1 (5 bases). V was pared by 2 bases and J by 0 bases, with 6 bases between. Per germline, CDR1 SGHRS and CDR2 YFSETQ. The CDR3 totals 15 residues.

J is TRBJ2-3 and V is TRBV5-5; TRBD1 aligns across 9 bases. Germline values: CDR1 SGHKS, CDR2 YYEKEE (reference sequence). The trim removed 1 base at V and 3 bases at J, leaving 6 bases unmatched. The CDR3 covers 16 residues. The CDR3 nucleotides read TGTGCCAGCAGCTTGACGGACAGGGGAGCGACAGATACGCAGTATTTT. Translated: CASSLTDRGATDTQYF.

In its sample, this clone was seen once. The rearrangement joins TRBV4-1 to TRBJ1-1; 7 bases are shared with TRBD1. Germline values: CDR1 MGHRA, CDR2 YSYEKL. With 1 base clipped from V and 0 bases from J, the junction kept 5 bases outside the gene matches. The CDR3 is 16 residues long. CDR3 DNA sequence: TGCGCCAGCAGCCAAGCCCTACAGGGGATGAACACTGAAGCTTTCTTT. It translates to CASSQALQGMNTEAFF.

This rearrangement joins TRBV2 to TRBJ1-2; D possibly corresponds to TRBD1 (5 bases). CDR1 is SNHLY, CDR2 FYNNEI, per germline. This CDR3 contains 15 residues. The V and J ends lost 3 bases and 3 bases respectively, with 14 bases between them. The CDR3 region is CASSDTEEGHYGYTF. The DNA of the CDR3 is TGTGCCAGCAGTGATACGGAGGAGGGACACTATGGCTACACCTTC.